Listed here is a single TCR beta chain. Its specificity is not known. The data are from a study of blood T cells in healthy people across ages. Study outcomes and limitations: Fewer expanded clones and more diversity marked long-lived versus aged donors. It was held that diversity estimates obtained from one million T cells represented underestimates.

The second PCR ran roughly 6 to 11 cycles with a sample-barcoded 5' primer and J-beta primers. In TCRdb, the 5' RACE reads were re-called with MiXCR into one record per CDR3 protein. The sample has hundreds of thousands of distinct CDR3 sequences; more than 40% are singletons. Looked up from germline, CDR1 is SGDLS and CDR2 is YYNGEE. The CDR3 is 16 amino acids. This chain links TRBV9 with TRBJ2-1; TRBD2 aligns across 10 bases. The J call is uncertain, as TRBJ2-7 better fits the DNA end. The TCR originated in a man aged 55 to 70 in good health. Sequencing was done on a sample of blood. The DNA for the CDR3 is TGTGCCAGCAGCGTAGAACTAGCGGGGATAGGAAATGAGCAGTACTTC. It codes for CASSVELAGIGNEQYF.